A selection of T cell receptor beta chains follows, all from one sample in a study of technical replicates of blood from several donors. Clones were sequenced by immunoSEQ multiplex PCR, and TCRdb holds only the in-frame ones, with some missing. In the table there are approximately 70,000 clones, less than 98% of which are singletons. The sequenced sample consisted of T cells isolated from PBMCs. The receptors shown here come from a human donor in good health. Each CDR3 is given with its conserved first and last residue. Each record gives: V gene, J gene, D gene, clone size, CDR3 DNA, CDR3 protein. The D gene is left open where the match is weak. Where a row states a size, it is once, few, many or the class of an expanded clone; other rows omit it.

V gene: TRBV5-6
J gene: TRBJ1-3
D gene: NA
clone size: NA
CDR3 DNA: TGTGCCAGCACAGGGAACCGCCTCTCTGGAAACACCATATATTTT
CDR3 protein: CASTGNRLSGNTIYF

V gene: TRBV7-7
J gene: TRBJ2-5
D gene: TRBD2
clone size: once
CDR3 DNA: TGTGCTAGCAGCTTAGGCGGGTTTTCCCGGAGTCGGGGGGAAGAGACCCAGTACTTC
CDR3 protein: CASSLGGFSRSRGEETQYF

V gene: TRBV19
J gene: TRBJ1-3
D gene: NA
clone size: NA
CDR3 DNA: TGTGCCAGTAGTATAGGCGAGTATCGTGGCTCTGGAAACACCATATATTTT
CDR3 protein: CASSIGEYRGSGNTIYF

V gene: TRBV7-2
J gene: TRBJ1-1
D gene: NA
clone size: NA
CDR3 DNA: TGTGCCAGCAGCTTAGACCGAAGCTTGAACACTGAAGCTTTCTTT
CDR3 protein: CASSLDRSLNTEAFF

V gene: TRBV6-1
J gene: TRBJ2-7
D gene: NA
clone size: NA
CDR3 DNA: TGTGCCAGCAGCCTTCACGAGCAGTACTTC
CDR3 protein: CASSLHEQYF

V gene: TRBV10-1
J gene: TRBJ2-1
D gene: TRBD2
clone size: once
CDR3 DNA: TGCGCCAGCAGTGACGGACTAGCGGGAGTTCATGGTGAGCAGTTCTTC
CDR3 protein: CASSDGLAGVHGEQFF

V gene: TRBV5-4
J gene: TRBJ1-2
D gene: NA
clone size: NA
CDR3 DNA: TGTGCCAGCAGCTTGGGGACAGCCCTTAAGGGGACCTTC
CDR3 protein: CASSLGTALKGTF

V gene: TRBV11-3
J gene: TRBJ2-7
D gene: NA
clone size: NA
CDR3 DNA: TGTGCCAGCAGCCACCGGGATGGCTACGAGCAGTACTTC
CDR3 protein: CASSHRDGYEQYF

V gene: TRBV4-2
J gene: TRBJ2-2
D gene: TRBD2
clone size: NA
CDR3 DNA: TGTGCCAGCAGCCAAGCCCCCCGTGTGCGGGAGGTTTCCGGGGAGCTGTTTTTT
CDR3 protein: CASSQAPRVREVSGELFF

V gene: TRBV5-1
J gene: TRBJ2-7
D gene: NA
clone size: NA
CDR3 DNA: TGCGCCAGCAGCTTGACAGGGCCCCCAACCTCAGACGAGCAGTACTTC
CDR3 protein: CASSLTGPPTSDEQYF

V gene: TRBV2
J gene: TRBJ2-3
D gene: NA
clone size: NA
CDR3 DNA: TGTGCCAGCATCGGAGGAACAGATACGCAGTATTTT
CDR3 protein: CASIGGTDTQYF

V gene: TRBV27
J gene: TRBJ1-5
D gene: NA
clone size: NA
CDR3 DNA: TGTGCCAGCAGTTTGCCCGGGAGGAATCAGCCCCAGCATTTT
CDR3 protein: CASSLPGRNQPQHF

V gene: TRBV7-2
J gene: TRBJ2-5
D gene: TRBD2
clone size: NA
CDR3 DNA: TGTGCCAGCAGCTTAGGGCTAGCGGGAGATCAAGAGACCCAGTACTTC
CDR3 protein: CASSLGLAGDQETQYF

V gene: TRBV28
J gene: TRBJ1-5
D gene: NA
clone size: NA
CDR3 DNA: TGTGCCAGCAGTTTACGTGGCCAGGGAAGTAATCAGCCCCAGCATTTT
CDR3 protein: CASSLRGQGSNQPQHF

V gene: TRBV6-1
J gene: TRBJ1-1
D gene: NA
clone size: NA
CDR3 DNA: TGTGCCAGCAGCCCTACTACTTTCGGTGAAGCTTTCTTT
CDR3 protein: CASSPTTFGEAFF

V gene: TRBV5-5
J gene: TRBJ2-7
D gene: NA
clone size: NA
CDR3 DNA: TGTGCCAGCGCCGAAGAGGCGGGTTCTTACGAGCAGTACTTC
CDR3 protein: CASAEEAGSYEQYF

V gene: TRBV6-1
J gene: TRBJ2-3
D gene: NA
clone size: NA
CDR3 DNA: TGTGCCAGCAGTGAAATCGGACAGTCCAGCACAGATACGCAGTATTTT
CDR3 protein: CASSEIGQSSTDTQYF

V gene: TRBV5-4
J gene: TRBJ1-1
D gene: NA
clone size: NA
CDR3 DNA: TGTGCCAGCAGCTTGGGGGACTGGCTTTGGGCTGAAGCTTTCTTT
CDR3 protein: CASSLGDWLWAEAFF

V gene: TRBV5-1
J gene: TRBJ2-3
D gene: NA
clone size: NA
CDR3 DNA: TGCGCCAGCAGCGCCGGAGGGAATGCAGATACGCAGTATTTT
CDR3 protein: CASSAGGNADTQYF

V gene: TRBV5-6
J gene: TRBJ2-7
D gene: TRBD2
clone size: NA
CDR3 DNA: TGTGCCAGCAGTTTCTGGGAAACTAGCGGGACTCTCCCCTACGAGCAGTACTTC
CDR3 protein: CASSFWETSGTLPYEQYF

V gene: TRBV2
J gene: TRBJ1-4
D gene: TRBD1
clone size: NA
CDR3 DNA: TGTGCCAGGGGCGGGACAGGGGGCAGCTCCACTAATGAAAAACTGTTTTTT
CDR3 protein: CARGGTGGSSTNEKLFF

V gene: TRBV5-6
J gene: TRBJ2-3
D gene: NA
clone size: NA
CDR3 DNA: TGTGCCAGCAGCTTGATGTCGGGAGATGGCACAGATACGCAGTATTTT
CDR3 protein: CASSLMSGDGTDTQYF